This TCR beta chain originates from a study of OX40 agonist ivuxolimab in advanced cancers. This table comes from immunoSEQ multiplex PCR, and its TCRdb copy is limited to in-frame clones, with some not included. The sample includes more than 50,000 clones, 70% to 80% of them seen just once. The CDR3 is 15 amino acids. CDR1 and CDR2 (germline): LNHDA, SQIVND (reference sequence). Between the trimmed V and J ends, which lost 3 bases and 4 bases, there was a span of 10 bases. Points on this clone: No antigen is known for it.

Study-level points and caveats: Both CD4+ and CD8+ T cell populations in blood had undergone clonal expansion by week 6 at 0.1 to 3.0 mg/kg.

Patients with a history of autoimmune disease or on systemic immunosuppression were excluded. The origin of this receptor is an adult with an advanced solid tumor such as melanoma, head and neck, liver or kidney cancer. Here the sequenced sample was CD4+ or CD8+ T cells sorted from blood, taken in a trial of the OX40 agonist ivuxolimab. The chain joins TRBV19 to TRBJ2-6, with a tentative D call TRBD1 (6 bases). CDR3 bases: TGTGCCAGTAGTATCCCAGGGGTAGGGGCCAACGTCCTGACTTTC. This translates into CASSIPGVGANVLTF.